This T cell receptor (beta chain) came from a study of cytomegalovirus exposure and HLA in healthy donors. Only in-frame clones appear in the TCRdb table, and some are missing; sequencing was by immunoSEQ multiplex PCR. The profile shows tens of thousands of clones, approximately 96% of them singletons. Separation from the approximately 670-subject first cohort characterized the roughly 130-subject validation cohort, to which the donors belonged. The sequence derives from a woman younger than 30 in good health and CMV-seropositive. Sample: PBMCs.

As DNA, the CDR3 is TGTGCCAGCAGCTTGGACTCACTCCTGTACAATGAGCAGTTCTTC. This sequence encodes CASSLDSLLYNEQFF. This chain links TRBV5-4 with TRBJ2-1; D is uncertain. Trimming left V 0 bases short and J 4 bases short, with 11 bases between. The CDR3 is 15 amino acids. CDR1 and CDR2 (germline): SGHNT, YYREEE (reference sequence).